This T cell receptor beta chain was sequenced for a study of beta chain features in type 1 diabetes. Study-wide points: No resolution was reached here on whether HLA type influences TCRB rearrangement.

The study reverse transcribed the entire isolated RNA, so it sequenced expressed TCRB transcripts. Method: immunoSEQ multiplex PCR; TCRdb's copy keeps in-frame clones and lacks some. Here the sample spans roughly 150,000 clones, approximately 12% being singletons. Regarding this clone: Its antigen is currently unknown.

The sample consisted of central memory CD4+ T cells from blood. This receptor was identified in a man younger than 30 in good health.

CDR3 loop: CASSLPTETQYF. CDR3 DNA: TGTGCCAGCAGTTTGCCGACAGAGACCCAGTACTTC. The chain has TRBV2 and TRBJ2-5; D not certain. Germline CDR1 is SNHLY and CDR2 is FYNNEI. The CDR3 is 12 residues long. V lost 5 bases and J 4 bases, leaving 8 bases between the germline ends.